The TCR beta chain under discussion was sequenced for a study of blood T cell repertoires in COVID-19. Study-level background: Collection of acute and convalescent COVID-19 samples took place in the United States, Italy and Spain. Nucleic acid was either cDNA or gDNA, and it came from T cells, B-cell-depleted T cells, or PBMCs.

V lost 3 bases, J lost 6 bases, and 13 bases stayed unmatched. CDR1 is GTSNPN and CDR2 is SVGIG in the germline V gene (reference sequence). This CDR3 region has 15 residues. The Seattle site enrolled patients during active infection and followed them longitudinally. Per the original data handling: Counts of nucleated cells, estimated from reference gene primer amplification, were obtained. The protocol was immunoSEQ multiplex PCR, while the TCRdb copy is restricted to in-frame clones and leaves out a portion. V, J and clone size derive from that table, while D and trimming were established from the DNA sequence. The table has about 130,000 clones, approximately 89% seen once; the top ten hold 10% to 12%.

This TCR was sampled from a woman aged 70-85 years with COVID-19, enrolled during active disease. Sequences were obtained from peripheral blood. The chain uses TRBV30 and TRBJ1-1; TRBD1 matches at 7 bases. The DNA of the CDR3 is TGTGCCTGGAGGGATACGACAGGGCGGAGTTCTGAAGCTTTCTTT. It encodes CAWRDTTGRSSEAFF.